This TCR beta chain was identified in a study of radiation and T cells in renal cell carcinoma. Overall study context: Nephrectomy followed 15 Gy stereotactic body radiation by 4 weeks.

As to this clone: The target antigen is unknown.

Only in-frame clones appear in the TCRdb table, and some are missing; sequencing was by immunoSEQ multiplex PCR. The sample holds tens of thousands of clones; just over 85% are singletons and the top ten take 22%. The time point was: blood 2 weeks post-SBRT. Stated treatment: 15 Gy SBRT to primary tumor, nephrectomy 4 weeks later. After SBRT, blood was collected at 2 and 4 weeks, plus baseline. Germline loops: CDR1 SGDLS, CDR2 YYNGEE. The CDR3 runs 17 residues. Trimming at V came to 4 bases and at J to 0 bases, leaving 12 bases not matched to a gene. Study findings and constraints: Without pretreatment biopsies, baseline tumor clonotype presence was undetermined. In blood, top tumor clones expanded by 2 weeks, shrinking by 4.

The rearrangement uses TRBV9 and TRBJ1-1; 7 bases are shared with TRBD1. Here the sequenced sample was blood, taken from a patient whose treatment included radiotherapy and nephrectomy. This clonotype was obtained from a woman in her fifties or sixties with renal cell carcinoma. Here the CDR3 reads CASSPFTPGGMNTEAFF. CDR3 in DNA: TGTGCCAGCAGCCCCTTTACCCCAGGGGGGATGAACACTGAAGCTTTCTTT.